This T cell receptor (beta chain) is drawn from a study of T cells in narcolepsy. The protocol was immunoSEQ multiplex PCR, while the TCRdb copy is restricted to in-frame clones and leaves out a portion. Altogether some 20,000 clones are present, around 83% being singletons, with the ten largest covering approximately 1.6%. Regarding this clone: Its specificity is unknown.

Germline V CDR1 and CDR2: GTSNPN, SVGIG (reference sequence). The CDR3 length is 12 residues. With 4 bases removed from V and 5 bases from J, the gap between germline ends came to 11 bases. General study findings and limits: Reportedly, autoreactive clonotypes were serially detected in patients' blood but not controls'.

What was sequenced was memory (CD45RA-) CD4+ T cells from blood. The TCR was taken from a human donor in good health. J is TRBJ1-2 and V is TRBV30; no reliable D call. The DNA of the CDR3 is TGTGCCTGGAACCCTTTAGAGTATGGCTACACCTTC. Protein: CAWNPLEYGYTF.